What follows describes a single T cell receptor beta chain. These data come from a study of blood T cell repertoires in COVID-19. The overall study: Collection of acute and convalescent COVID-19 samples took place in the United States, Italy and Spain.

Per the original data handling: Amplification with reference gene primers provided the estimates of nucleated cell counts. Libraries were prepared by immunoSEQ multiplex PCR; TCRdb keeps only in-frame clonotypes and omits some of them. V and J calls and clone size are those listed in that table; D and trimming were worked out from the DNA. The data show over 150,000 clones, around 84% seen once. The age range of participants was about 18 to 100 years, with residence in around 22 US areas. Germline values: CDR1 SGHKS, CDR2 YYEKEE (reference sequence). The V segment lost 4 bases and the J segment 4 bases; nucleotides outside the gene matches: 6. The CDR3 runs 15 residues.

The specimen sequenced was PBMCs or T cells enriched from blood (not recorded which). The sequence was obtained from a woman aged 25 to 45 who had recovered from COVID-19. The rearrangement links TRBV5-5 to TRBJ2-3; 10 bases align to TRBD1. Written as DNA, the CDR3 is TGTGCCAGCAGCCCCGGGACAGGGGTCCCAGATACGCAGTATTTT. Translated, it gives CASSPGTGVPDTQYF.